This paragraph covers one T cell receptor beta chain sequence. The data were taken from a study of blood T cell repertoires in COVID-19. The protocol was immunoSEQ multiplex PCR, while the TCRdb copy is restricted to in-frame clones and leaves out a portion. The table includes about 75,000 clones, around nine tenths detected once. The CDR3 extends over 16 amino acids. Material for sequencing was peripheral blood. This receptor was taken from a man older than 75 with COVID-19, enrolled during active disease. V usage is TRBV21-1 and J usage is TRBJ2-4; TRBD1, the table's D call, lacks a check against the DNA. TRBV21-1 is a known pseudogene. The CDR3 sequence: CASSNDSELAKNIQYF. The CDR3 DNA follows: TGTGCCAGCAGCAACGACAGCGAGCTAGCCAAAAACATTCAGTACTTC.